The rows below give T cell receptor beta chains drawn from one sample of a study of T cell responses to AZD1222 COVID-19 vaccine. TCRdb's copy holds only in-frame clones and misses some; the assay was immunoSEQ multiplex PCR. The data show 85,000 to 130,000 clones, approximately 91% seen once. Sequences were derived from peripheral blood, sampled on day 0 of AZD1222 vaccination. These receptors all stem from an adult in good health. Each CDR3 is given with its conserved first and last residue. The D gene is left open where the match is weak. Only some rows state a clone size, as once, few, many or a class for expanded clones.

>.|.|TRBJ1-3|TRBV6-5
CASSTGPGNTIYF
TGTGCCAGCAGTACCGGTCCTGGAAACACCATATATTTT
>.|TRBD1|TRBJ1-3|TRBV5-1
CASSLEGAHWTGGNTIYF
TGCGCCAGCAGCTTGGAGGGGGCGCATTGGACGGGTGGAAACACCATATATTTT
>.|.|TRBJ1-1|TRBV5-5
CASSLGQWNTEAFF
TGTGCCAGCAGCTTGGGACAATGGAACACTGAAGCTTTCTTT
>.|TRBD1|TRBJ1-3|TRBV11-3
CASSSDRGYTIYF
TGTGCCAGCAGCTCGGACAGGGGATACACCATATATTTT
>.|.|TRBJ1-2|TRBV19
CASCLAVGGSGYTF
TGTGCCAGTTGCTTGGCGGTGGGAGGCTCCGGCTACACCTTC
>.|.|TRBJ1-3|TRBV18
CASSPGGNSGNTIYF
TGTGCCAGCTCACCGGGGGGAAACTCTGGAAACACCATATATTTT
>.|TRBD1|TRBJ1-4|TRBV19
CASSRPADRGYEKLFF
TGTGCCAGTAGTAGACCCGCGGACAGGGGATACGAAAAACTGTTTTTT
>few|.|TRBJ2-2|TRBV7-8
CASSLALGGTGELFF
TGTGCCAGCAGCTTAGCGCTCGGGGGCACCGGGGAGCTGTTTTTT
>.|TRBD2|TRBJ2-3|TRBV5-1
CASSRGSASTDTQYF
TGCGCCAGCAGCCGCGGGAGCGCTAGCACAGATACGCAGTATTTT
>.|.|TRBJ1-2|TRBV18
CASSGEGSYGYTF
TGTGCCAGCAGCGGCGAAGGATCCTATGGCTACACCTTC
>.|.|TRBJ1-5|TRBV7-8
CASSPHEGQPQHF
TGTGCCAGCAGCCCCCATGAGGGGCAGCCCCAGCATTTT
>.|TRBD1|TRBJ1-1|TRBV29-1
CSVRQGTDTEAFF
TGCAGCGTCCGACAGGGGACGGACACTGAAGCTTTCTTT
>once|.|TRBJ2-5|TRBV18
CASSPPSLETQYF
TGTGCCAGCTCACCACCCAGCCTGGAGACCCAGTACTTC
>.|.|TRBJ2-2|TRBV7-3
CASRSNLGELFF
TGTGCCAGCAGGTCTAATCTCGGGGAGCTGTTTTTT
>.|.|TRBJ2-2|TRBV20-1
CSASGSLNTGELFF
TGCAGTGCTAGTGGTAGCCTGAACACCGGGGAGCTGTTTTTT
>once|TRBD2|TRBJ2-3|TRBV20-1
CSASDGLVGPSDTQYF
TGCAGTGCTAGTGACGGACTAGTAGGACCCTCAGATACGCAGTATTTT
>few|.|TRBJ1-2|TRBV1
CTSSQDDRGFGYTF
TGCACCAGCAGCCAAGACGACAGGGGTTTTGGCTACACCTTC
>many|.|TRBJ1-1|TRBV4-1
CASSQDFIRIEAFF
TGCGCCAGCAGCCAAGATTTTATTCGAATTGAAGCTTTCTTT
>.|TRBD1|TRBJ2-1|TRBV5-1
CASSLTGVEYNEQFF
TGCGCCAGCAGCTTGACAGGGGTAGAGTACAATGAGCAGTTCTTC
>.|.|TRBJ2-7|TRBV5-4
CASRFSGQVSTGEQYF
TGTGCCAGCAGGTTTAGCGGACAAGTTTCGACGGGAGAGCAGTACTTC
>.|.|TRBJ1-1|TRBV6-5
CASYEPNTEAFF
TGTGCCAGCTACGAGCCGAACACTGAAGCTTTCTTT
>few|TRBD1|TRBJ1-1|TRBV19
CASSPGQGASEAFF
TGTGCCAGTAGTCCTGGACAGGGGGCCTCTGAAGCTTTCTTT
>.|TRBD2|TRBJ2-1|TRBV11-3
CASSLDQGGSASYNEQFF
TGTGCCAGCAGCTTAGATCAAGGCGGGAGCGCCTCCTACAATGAGCAGTTCTTC
>.|.|TRBJ2-5|TRBV18
CASSPMRRDQETQYF
TGTGCCAGCTCACCAATGAGAAGGGACCAAGAGACCCAGTACTTC
>.|.|TRBJ2-6|TRBV12-5
CASGSPGAPRGANVLTF
TGTGCTAGTGGTTCCCCAGGCGCTCCGCGGGGGGCCAACGTCCTGACTTTC
>.|TRBD1|TRBJ2-1|TRBV12-3/TRBV12-4
CASSTGTANEQFF
TGTGCCAGCAGTACCGGGACAGCTAACGAGCAGTTCTTC